The 4 T cell receptor beta chains below come from one sample, sequenced in a study of PD-1 blockade in classical Hodgkin lymphoma. Each of the patients experienced relapse following autologous stem cell transplantation, and their brentuximab vedotin exposure differed. Repertoires were generated with immunoSEQ multiplex PCR, while TCRdb's copy carries only in-frame clones and drops some. The sample shows approximately 70,000 clones, 85% to 95% of them seen only once. Sequenced here: peripheral blood mononuclear cells (PBMCs), sampled at baseline. The receptors were sampled from a human donor with classical Hodgkin lymphoma.

The chain is built from TRBV29-1 and TRBJ2-1; D uncertain. The CDR3 loop spans 12 amino acids. Germline CDR1 reads SQVTM; CDR2 reads ANQGSEA. Trimming left V 2 bases short and J 4 bases short, with 6 bases between. The CDR3 nucleotides are TGCAGCGTTGAAAGGCCTTACAATGAGCAGTTCTTC. Translation gives CSVERPYNEQFF.

The chain links TRBV6-5 to TRBJ2-7; the match to TRBD1 covers 9 bases. The CDR3 loop spans 15 amino acids. Trimming cost V 6 bases and J 3 bases; bases outside gene matches: 9. Germline CDR1 is MNHEY and CDR2 is SVGAGI. As DNA, the CDR3 is TGTGCCAGCAGAAAAGACAGGGGGTGGAACTACGAGCAGTACTTC. It specifies CASRKDRGWNYEQYF.

The V and J genes are TRBV2 and TRBJ2-7, with D hard to call. CDR3 length: 11 residues. Germline V lookup: CDR1 SNHLY, CDR2 FYNNEI. V dropped 2 bases and J dropped 4 bases, with 3 bases sitting between them. The CDR3 DNA sequence: TGTGCCAGCAGTGAAATGTACGAGCAGTACTTC. Amino acids: CASSEMYEQYF.

Here the CDR3 reads CASSLVWQTQETQYF. Written as DNA, the CDR3 is TGTGCCAGCAGCTTGGTCTGGCAGACCCAAGAGACCCAGTACTTC. This rearrangement joins TRBV5-5 to TRBJ2-5; D not resolved. Trimming stripped 0 bases from V and 1 base from J, with 10 bases between. The CDR3 extends over 15 amino acids. In germline, CDR1 is SGHKS, CDR2 YYEKEE (reference sequence).